The clone carrying this TCR beta chain was observed a single time. As yet, its antigen is unknown. The source of the sample is a study of cytomegalovirus exposure and HLA in healthy donors. Looked up from germline, CDR1 is LNHNV and CDR2 is YYDKDF (reference sequence). There are 17 residues in the CDR3. With V trimmed by 3 bases and J by 1 base, 1 base remained unmatched. Study-level points and caveats: In vitro assays verified that a few CMV-associated chains recognized CMV antigens specifically. Most TCR sequences proved rare, with some public TCRs found in many donors.

The repertoire was sequenced with immunoSEQ multiplex PCR; TCRdb's copy has only in-frame clones and lacks some. The table lists approximately 270,000 clones, nearly 90% of them singletons. The chain has TRBV15 and TRBJ2-2; 14 bases are shared with TRBD2. The sequence came from a woman between 18 and 29 years old in good health and CMV-seronegative. The sample consisted of PBMCs. The CDR3 region is CATSSGLAGGNTGELFF. In DNA, the CDR3 is TGTGCCACCAGCAGCGGACTAGCGGGGGGGAACACCGGGGAGCTGTTTTTT. Combining the CDR3 with reference TRBV15 and TRBJ2-2 gives the whole variable domain DAMVIQNPRYQVTQFGKPVTLSCSQTLNHNVMYWYQQKSSQAPKLLFHYYDKDFNNEADTPDNFQSRRPNTSFCFLDIRSPGLGDTAMYLCATSSGLAGGNTGELFFGEGSRLTVL.